The clone carrying this T cell receptor (beta chain) appeared a single time. The data stem from a study of blood T cell repertoires in COVID-19. Trimming cost V 2 bases and J 16 bases, with 18 bases left between them. The CDR3 has 13 residues. CDR1 and CDR2 (germline): LGHDT, YNNKEL (reference sequence). Measured with immunoSEQ multiplex PCR; TCRdb has only the in-frame clones, and not every one. The repertoire holds 110,000 or so clones, about 83% seen once, with approximately 5.6% in the top ten. The chain has TRBV3-1 (or the pseudogene TRBV3-2) and TRBJ2-1, with D maybe TRBD2 (6 bases). The source of this sequence is a man aged 65-85 years with acute or convalescent COVID-19. The specimen was peripheral blood. The DNA for the CDR3 is TGTGCCAGCAGCCAAAGCACGGCTAGCGTGACTTTCTTC. This translates into CASSQSTASVTFF.